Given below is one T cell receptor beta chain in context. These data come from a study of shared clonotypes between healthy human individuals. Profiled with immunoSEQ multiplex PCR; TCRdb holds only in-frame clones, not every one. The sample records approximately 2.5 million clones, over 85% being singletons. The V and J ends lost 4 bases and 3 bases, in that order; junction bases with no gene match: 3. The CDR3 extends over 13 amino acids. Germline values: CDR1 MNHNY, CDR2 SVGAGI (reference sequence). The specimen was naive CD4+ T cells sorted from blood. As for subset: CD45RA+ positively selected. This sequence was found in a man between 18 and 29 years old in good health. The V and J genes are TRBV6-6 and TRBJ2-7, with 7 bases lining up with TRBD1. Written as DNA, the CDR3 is TGTGCCAGCAGTTTCTCAGGGGGCTACGAGCAGTACTTC. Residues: CASSFSGGYEQYF.